One sample yielded the 2 T cell receptor beta chains listed below, sequenced in a study of T-cell memory formation after mild COVID-19. One entry per CDR3 protein, called by TCRdb with MiXCR from the 5' RACE reads. The profile shows about 270,000 distinct CDR3 sequences, 15% to 20% of them singletons. The specimen was PBMCs or a T cell subset sorted from them (not recorded which). Receptors originate from a man aged 18 to 29 who had mild COVID-19 (a few samples of this study predate the infection). Cell type and time point are not known.

This rearrangement joins TRBV6-5 to TRBJ2-3; 7 bases line up with TRBD2. The CDR3 contains 15 residues. V lost 5 bases and J lost 2; bases outside the gene matches: 7. Germline V lookup: CDR1 MNHEY, CDR2 SVGAGI. This CDR3 is CASSPTSAATDTQYF. As DNA, the CDR3 is TGTGCCAGCAGTCCCACTAGCGCCGCCACAGATACGCAGTATTTT.

This clonotype turned up a few times. The V and J genes are TRBV9 and TRBJ2-3; unclear D gene. Trimming cost V 0 bases and J 8 bases, with 10 bases left between them. Germline CDR1 and CDR2: SGDLS and YYNGEE. The CDR3 spans 13 residues. The CDR3 sequence: CASSVAVDGTQYF. The CDR3 coding sequence is TGTGCCAGCAGCGTAGCCGTTGACGGTACGCAGTATTTT.